A single sample gave rise to the 8 T cell receptor beta chains below, sequenced in a study of a mutant IDH1 vaccine in newly diagnosed glioma. Assay used: immunoSEQ multiplex PCR; TCRdb lists only in-frame clones, some missing. The profile shows roughly 120,000 clones, around four fifths of them singletons. These receptors' antigens are unknown. Time point in this sample: week 11, during vaccination. In every dose of vaccine, 300 ug of mutant IDH1 20-mer peptide was given alongside topical imiquimod. The sequenced sample was PBMCs, obtained from a glioma patient whose treatment included an IDH1 peptide vaccine. The receptor set was obtained from a man in his forties or fifties with glioma.

V is TRBV15 and J is TRBJ2-3; D possibly corresponds to TRBD2 (5 bases). Trimming cost V 7 bases and J 0 bases, with 14 bases left between them. The CDR3 is made up of 15 amino acids. Germline loops: CDR1 LNHNV, CDR2 YYDKDF (reference sequence). In DNA form, the CDR3 reads TGTGCCACCACCCGGGGATTCCCTAGCACAGATACGCAGTATTTT. It specifies CATTRGFPSTDTQYF.

The chain uses TRBV4-3 and TRBJ2-7; 7 bases are a match to TRBD1. Germline V lookup: CDR1 LGHNA, CDR2 YSLEER. The CDR3 runs to 14 residues. J lost 0 bases, V lost 4 bases, and 3 bases had no gene match. The CDR3 DNA reads TGCGCCAGCAGCCCGAGACAGGGCTCCTACGAGCAGTACTTC. Amino acid sequence: CASSPRQGSYEQYF.

This clone has a handful of counts. The chain couples TRBV2 to TRBJ2-1; 7 bases line up with TRBD2. Germline-derived CDR1 and CDR2 are SNHLY and FYNNEI. The CDR3 totals 12 residues. J was trimmed by 10 bases and V by 3 bases; bases with no gene match: 3. In DNA, the CDR3 is TGTGCCAGCAGTGAGGGGGAGGGGGAGCAGTTCTTC. Translated, it gives CASSEGEGEQFF. Complete variable domain (other parts from reference TRBV2 and TRBJ2-1): EPEVTQTPSHQVTQMGQEVILRCVPISNHLYFYWYRQILGQKVEFLVSFYNNEISEKSEIFDDQFSVERPDGSNFTLKIRSTKLEDSAMYFCASSEGEGEQFFGPGTRLTVL.

The chain combines TRBV9 with TRBJ2-1; 7 positions match TRBD2. The CDR3 spans 17 residues. The germline CDR1 and CDR2 sequences are SGDLS and YYNGEE. The junction had 13 bases not matched to a gene; V was cut back by 4 bases and J by 3 bases. CDR3 in amino acids: CASSFDTRDYNYNEQFF. In DNA form, the CDR3 reads TGTGCCAGCAGCTTTGACACCCGGGACTATAACTACAATGAGCAGTTCTTC.

This rearrangement joins TRBV4-3 to TRBJ1-2, with 7 bases aligning to TRBD1. CDR3 length: 16 residues. The germline CDR1 and CDR2 sequences are LGHNA and YSLEER. J was trimmed by 4 bases and V by 0 bases; bases with no gene match: 8. The CDR3 DNA is TGCGCCAGCAGCCAAGATCGACAGGGTAAATCCTATGGCTACACCTTC. It is translated as CASSQDRQGKSYGYTF.

V usage is TRBV18 and J usage is TRBJ1-2, with TRBD1 identical over 7 bases. The CDR3 has 15 residues. With V trimmed by 3 bases and J by 2 bases, 6 bases remained unmatched. Germline CDR1 KGHSH, CDR2 LQKENI. The CDR3 is CASSPGQALNYGYTF. Here the CDR3 DNA reads TGTGCCAGCTCACCCGGACAGGCTTTAAACTATGGCTACACCTTC.

The J gene is TRBJ2-3, the V gene TRBV7-6; 11 positions match TRBD2. Germline assignment: CDR1 SGHVS and CDR2 FNYEAQ. The V gene end was trimmed by 5 bases and the J gene end by 2 bases; junction bases not matched to a gene: 6. The CDR3 totals 16 residues. CDR3 DNA sequence: TGTGCCAGCAGCCCGGGGACTAGCGGAGCCACAGATACGCAGTATTTT. Its protein is CASSPGTSGATDTQYF.

This clone was found once. J is TRBJ2-7 and V is TRBV4-3; 8 bases agree with TRBD1. Germline V lookup: CDR1 LGHNA, CDR2 YSLEER. This CDR3 contains 16 residues. With 2 bases clipped from V and 1 base from J, the junction kept 7 bases outside the gene matches. CDR3 sequence reads: CASSQKDRVPSYEQYF. The CDR3 DNA is TGCGCCAGCAGCCAAAAGGACAGGGTTCCGTCCTACGAGCAGTACTTC.